This is a list of T cell receptor beta chains from one sample in a study of T-cell memory formation after mild COVID-19. TCRdb reanalysed the 5' RACE reads using MiXCR and keeps one entry per CDR3 protein. The sample has approximately 560,000 distinct CDR3 sequences; roughly 17% are singletons. Sequencing was carried out using PBMCs or a T cell subset sorted from them (not recorded which). The receptor source for this set is an adult woman who had mild COVID-19 (a few samples of this study predate the infection). Cell type and time point are not known. Both conserved end residues are part of each CDR3.

j_call,v_call,cdr3_aa
TRBJ2-5,TRBV5-4,CASSLTSSETQYF
TRBJ1-1,TRBV12-3/TRBV12-4,CASIPGYVNTEAFF
TRBJ2-5,TRBV24-1,CATSDPRSWTQYF
TRBJ2-3,TRBV20-1,CSARERGRHTDTQYF
TRBJ2-1,TRBV27,CASSFWTSGRIDEQFF
TRBJ1-1,TRBV11-3,CASSLDQGPSAEAFF
TRBJ2-3,TRBV12-3/TRBV12-4,CASRSSGRAVRDTQYF
TRBJ1-5,TRBV12-3/TRBV12-4,CASSSGAGGLGQPQHF
TRBJ2-4,TRBV9,CASSEGNAAQGNIQYF
TRBJ2-3,TRBV7-2,CASSRATGGKTDTQYF
TRBJ2-5,TRBV5-4,CASSPDGGQRSGETQYF
TRBJ1-6,TRBV11-2,CASSTRRTGRGYNSPLHF
TRBJ2-2,TRBV20-1,CSARDGTPGGGELFF
TRBJ1-2,TRBV6-2/TRBV6-3,CASSYVGRSYGYTF
TRBJ2-5,TRBV27,CASRRTSGGTQYF
TRBJ2-1,TRBV5-6,CASSWIRGDNEQFF
TRBJ1-6,TRBV12-3/TRBV12-4,CASKRTDPLHF
TRBJ2-7,TRBV11-2,CASSVPFRQAYEQYF
TRBJ1-5,TRBV19,CASSMGVHQPQHF
TRBJ2-2,TRBV5-1,CASSLSQANTGELFF
TRBJ2-1,TRBV9,CASSVGGRPLGNEQFF
TRBJ2-5,TRBV7-7,CASSPGGLQETQYF
TRBJ1-1,TRBV5-5,CASSLVRAAEAFF
TRBJ2-1,TRBV30,CAWRDTGISYNEQFF
TRBJ1-2,TRBV15,CATSRDPFDYGYTF
TRBJ2-3,TRBV5-1,CASSLVTGGAGDTQYF
TRBJ2-7,TRBV7-3,CASSTAGDSAYEQYF
TRBJ1-2,TRBV19,CASTSMTGTYGYTF
TRBJ1-2,TRBV5-8,CASSLAGGPAGYTF
TRBJ2-1,TRBV5-6,CASSSRYNEQFF